Sequencing of this T cell receptor beta chain was carried out in a study of blood T cell repertoires in COVID-19. The method was immunoSEQ multiplex PCR; TCRdb's version includes in-frame clones alone and lacks a portion of them. This table holds about 220,000 clones, 80% found once. Germline CDR1 is LNHDA and CDR2 is SQIVND (reference sequence). This CDR3 has 14 amino acids. V was trimmed by 5 bases and J by 2 bases, leaving 12 bases between them. The receptor comes from a human donor in a cohort sampled during active COVID-19. The V call is TRBV19, the J call TRBJ2-5; possibly TRBD1 for D (6 bases). Sequencing was carried out using peripheral blood. The chain's CDR3 is CASSQGTPQETQYF. The CDR3 DNA reads as TGTGCCAGTAGTCAGGGGACACCTCAAGAGACCCAGTACTTC.